The 28 T cell receptor beta chains given below trace back to one sample, sequenced in a study of cytomegalovirus exposure and HLA in healthy donors. Use of 60 Vbeta and 13 Jbeta primers characterized the PCR. Data came from immunoSEQ multiplex PCR; TCRdb stores just in-frame clones and leaves some out. The repertoire holds 100,000 to 150,000 clones, 74% seen once, with approximately 3.9% in the top ten. Sequencing input: PBMCs. The receptors come from a woman in her forties or fifties in good health and CMV-seropositive.

CDR3 sequence: CATSREGGANEKLFF. For the CDR3, the DNA is TGTGCCACCAGCAGAGAGGGGGGGGCGAATGAAAAACTGTTTTTT. The rearrangement joins TRBV15 to TRBJ1-4; the D gene is possibly TRBD1 (6 bases). The germline V gene has CDR1 LNHNV and CDR2 YYDKDF (reference sequence). The length of the CDR3 is 15 residues. V lost 0 bases and J lost 5, with 10 bases in between.

J is TRBJ1-1 and V is TRBV6-1; a weak D match, TRBD1 (5 bases). Germline V gene data show CDR1 as MNHNS and CDR2 as SASEGT. This CDR3 has 14 amino acids. V lost 5 bases and J 7 bases, leaving 17 bases between the germline ends. The CDR3 spells CASSRAGHRGEAFF. In DNA, the CDR3 is TGTGCCAGCAGTAGGGCAGGGCACAGAGGTGAAGCTTTCTTT.

This chain uses TRBV2 with TRBJ2-3; D gene unclear. Germline V CDR1 and CDR2: SNHLY, FYNNEI. V shed 0 bases and J shed 0 bases, with 10 bases lying between them. The CDR3 is 16 residues long. DNA for the CDR3: TGTGCCAGCAGTGAAGCACCTAGTACTAGCACAGATACGCAGTATTTT. It specifies CASSEAPSTSTDTQYF.

The J gene is TRBJ1-3, the V gene TRBV7-6, with 7 bases aligning to TRBD1. The germline V gene has CDR1 SGHVS and CDR2 FNYEAQ. Unmatched junction bases numbered 5, after V lost 4 bases and J lost 2 bases. CDR3 size: 15 residues. DNA of the CDR3: TGTGCCAGCAGCTCCTGGACAGGCACTGGAAACACCATATATTTT. Translated, it gives CASSSWTGTGNTIYF.

V gene TRBV28 combines with J gene TRBJ2-3; TRBD2 matches at 7 bases. Germline CDR1 and CDR2: MDHEN and SYDVKM. The CDR3 is 15 residues long. V shed 3 bases, J shed 1 base, and the junction held 4 bases outside the gene matches. CDR3 DNA: TGTGCCAGCAGTTTGGGGGGGGTCCGCACAGATACGCAGTATTTT. Its translation is CASSLGGVRTDTQYF.

The CDR3 DNA sequence: TGTGCCAGCAGCCAAGTCTCAAACACCATATATTTT. Its translation: CASSQVSNTIYF. This chain links TRBV4-2 with TRBJ1-3; D gene unclear. The germline V gene encodes CDR1 LGHNA and CDR2 YNFKEQ. The CDR3 has 12 amino acids. Trimming shortened V by 1 base and J by 6 bases, and 4 bases separated the two germline ends.

The chain recombines TRBV5-4 with TRBJ1-4; possibly TRBD1 for D (5 bases). This CDR3 has 15 residues. Trimming removed 1 base at V and 0 bases at J, with 7 bases between. Germline V gene sequence: CDR1 SGHNT, CDR2 YYREEE (reference sequence). The CDR3 is CASSLSRATNEKLFF. The CDR3 nucleotides are TGTGCCAGCAGCTTGAGCAGGGCAACTAATGAAAAACTGTTTTTT. Complete variable domain (other parts from reference TRBV5-4 and TRBJ1-4): ETGVTQSPTHLIKTRGQQVTLRCSSQSGHNTVSWYQQALGQGPQFIFQYYREEENGRGNFPPRFSGLQFPNYSSELNVNALELDDSALYLCASSLSRATNEKLFFGSGTQLSVL.

The chain carries TRBV7-9 and TRBJ1-2, with TRBD1 as a possible D gene (5 bases). This CDR3 spans 12 amino acids. From germline, CDR1 is SEHNR and CDR2 FQNEAQ (reference sequence). The V end was cut by 4 bases, the J end by 4 bases, with 7 bases between. The CDR3, as DNA: TGTGCCAGCAGCTCTCAGGGCTATGGCTACACCTTC. Translation: CASSSQGYGYTF.

This clone was detected only once. The chain recombines TRBV27 with TRBJ2-1, with 8 bases identical to TRBD1. Per the germline V gene, CDR1 is MNHEY and CDR2 is SMNVEV (reference sequence). The CDR3 extends over 13 amino acids. V was pared by 0 bases and J by 10 bases, with 2 bases of the junction left unmatched. The CDR3 DNA follows: TGTGCCAGCAGTTTATCGGACAGGGACGAGCAGTTCTTC. As protein: CASSLSDRDEQFF.

The V call is TRBV5-6, the J call TRBJ2-5, with TRBD1 matching 8 bases. V gave up 4 bases and J gave up 4 bases; unmatched junction bases: 9. CDR3 length: 15 residues. The germline gives CDR1 SGHDT, CDR2 YYEEEE. CDR3 sequence reads: CASSAGPGGRETQYF. For the CDR3, the DNA is TGTGCCAGCAGCGCCGGACCAGGGGGCAGAGAGACCCAGTACTTC.

V usage is TRBV6-1 and J usage is TRBJ2-7; TRBD2 aligns across 7 bases. The V segment lost 5 bases and the J segment 3 bases; nucleotides outside the gene matches: 1. CDR1 and CDR2 (germline): MNHNS, SASEGT. The length of the CDR3 is 12 residues. CDR3 amino acids: CASSSGGYEQYF. As DNA, the CDR3 is TGTGCCAGCAGTTCGGGGGGCTACGAGCAGTACTTC.

This clone has just one count. The rearrangement uses TRBV10-3 and TRBJ1-2; D possibly corresponds to TRBD1 (5 bases). Germline CDR1 reads ENHRY; CDR2 reads SYGVKD. Trimming stripped 11 bases from V and 0 bases from J, with 25 bases between. The CDR3 runs 17 residues. CDR3 in DNA: TGTGCCGCCAATGGGGGGTCAGGGAGGGCCGCTAACTATGGCTACACCTTC. Translated: CAANGGSGRAANYGYTF.

This clone occurred once. The chain is built from TRBV28 and TRBJ2-1, with unresolved D. The germline V and J ends were trimmed by 2 bases and 7 bases, with 6 bases remaining between them. Germline-derived CDR1 and CDR2 are MDHEN and SYDVKM. The CDR3 is 12 residues long. DNA for the CDR3: TGTGCCAGCAGTTTACAGATTAATGAGCAGTTCTTC. Its translation is CASSLQINEQFF. The full variable domain, in which reference TRBV28 and TRBJ2-1 provide the parts outside the CDR3, is DVKVTQSSRYLVKRTGEKVFLECVQDMDHENMFWYRQDPGLGLRLIYFSYDVKMKEKGDIPEGYSVSREKKERFSLILESASTNQTSMYLCASSLQINEQFFGPGTRLTVL.

This rearrangement joins TRBV27 to TRBJ2-5; possible D gene TRBD1, 5 bases. Judging by the DNA end, TRBJ2-7 fits better; the J call may be wrong. In germline, CDR1 is MNHEY, CDR2 SMNVEV (reference sequence). This CDR3 region has 16 residues. Here the CDR3 DNA reads TGTGCCAGCAGTTTTATGATGGGGCAGGGATCCTACGAGCAGTACTTC. As protein: CASSFMMGQGSYEQYF.

The chain joins TRBV5-8 to TRBJ1-3; D remains unclear. From germline, CDR1 is SGHTS and CDR2 YDEGEE. V was cut by 5 bases and J by 0 bases, with 12 bases left in between. CDR3 length: 15 amino acids. Here the CDR3 DNA reads TGTGCCAGCAGGCTGGACTCGAGCTCTGGAAACACCATATATTTT. The encoded protein is CASRLDSSSGNTIYF.

The chain joins TRBV2 to TRBJ1-6; 9 bases line up with TRBD1. The CDR3 totals 16 residues. CDR1 and CDR2 from the germline V gene are SNHLY and FYNNEI. J lost 8 bases, V lost 7 bases, and 12 bases had no gene match. CDR3 DNA: TGTGCCAGCACCGGGGACAGGGTACTTTCGTATTCACCCCTCCACTTT. This codes for CASTGDRVLSYSPLHF.

This clone was observed a few times. The chain carries TRBV28 and TRBJ1-6; 9 positions match TRBD1. Germline V lookup: CDR1 MDHEN, CDR2 SYDVKM. The CDR3 has 14 amino acids. The trim removed 2 bases at V and 9 bases at J, leaving 2 bases unmatched. CDR3 region: CASSLDRGASPLHF. CDR3 coding DNA: TGTGCCAGCAGTTTAGACAGGGGGGCTTCACCCCTCCACTTT.

The chain carries TRBV2 and TRBJ2-4; tentative D call: TRBD1 (6 bases). Germline CDR1 is SNHLY and CDR2 is FYNNEI. V lost 0 bases, J lost 1 base, and 7 bases lay in between. The CDR3 runs to 15 residues. In DNA form, the CDR3 reads TGTGCCAGCAGTGAAGCTAGGGGGGCCAAAAACATTCAGTACTTC. Its protein is CASSEARGAKNIQYF.

This clone was seen only once. This chain connects TRBV10-2 to TRBJ1-5; D is unresolved. V dropped 6 bases and J dropped 5 bases, with 11 bases sitting between them. The CDR3 contains 13 residues. Germline CDR1 reads WSHSY; CDR2 reads SAAADI. The CDR3 nucleotides are TGCGCCAGCAGCCAATTGAGGGATCAGCCCCAGCATTTT. Translating gives CASSQLRDQPQHF.

This chain uses TRBV6-5 with TRBJ2-7; perhaps TRBD1 as D (6 bases). V was clipped by 2 bases and J by 1 base, with 15 bases between them. The CDR3 covers 16 residues. Per germline, CDR1 MNHEY and CDR2 SVGAGI. CDR3 nucleotides: TGTGCCAGCAGTTACGCGTCCATGGACAGTTCCTACGAGCAGTACTTC. This gives the protein CASSYASMDSSYEQYF.

The chain links TRBV2 to TRBJ2-3; D possibly corresponds to TRBD2 (7 bases). V was shortened by 8 bases and J by 0 bases, with 12 bases between the two germline ends. Germline CDR1 SNHLY, CDR2 FYNNEI. The length of the CDR3 is 14 residues. This chain's CDR3 is CASGRGLSTDTQYF. DNA of the CDR3: TGTGCCAGCGGGCGGGGGCTCAGCACAGATACGCAGTATTTT.

The chain joins TRBV29-1 to TRBJ2-5; weak D call: TRBD1 (6 bases). The end of the DNA fits TRBJ2-7 better, so the J call may be wrong. The CDR3 length is 15 residues. The germline V gene encodes CDR1 SQVTM and CDR2 ANQGSEA. CDR3 coding DNA: TGCAGCGCCGTAGGAAGGGCAGGGGAGAGGTACGAGCAGTACTTC. The encoded protein is CSAVGRAGERYEQYF.

This clone was recorded once. The rearrangement uses TRBV4-2 and TRBJ2-1; 7 bases are shared with TRBD1. The CDR3 runs to 16 residues. In germline, CDR1 is LGHNA, CDR2 YNFKEQ. The V segment lost 0 bases and the J segment 7 bases; nucleotides outside the gene matches: 9. CDR3 residues: CASSQDYRQGGNEQFF. The CDR3, as DNA: TGTGCCAGCAGCCAAGATTACCGACAGGGTGGGAATGAGCAGTTCTTC.

The chain joins TRBV7-9 to TRBJ1-1; D is ambiguous. V lost 2 bases and J 3 bases, leaving 10 bases between the germline ends. The CDR3 runs 14 residues. CDR1 SEHNR and CDR2 FQNEAQ come from the germline V gene (reference sequence). The CDR3 nucleotides read TGTGCCAGCAGCTTATTTGGCGGGGACACTGAAGCTTTCTTT. Residues: CASSLFGGDTEAFF.

The chain couples TRBV4-1 to TRBJ1-6; possibly TRBD1 for D (6 bases). There are 15 residues in the CDR3. V was trimmed by 1 base and J by 8 bases, leaving 12 bases between them. Germline assignment: CDR1 MGHRA and CDR2 YSYEKL. The CDR3 DNA sequence: TGCGCCAGCAGCCAAGTCCAGGGGAACGATTCACCCCTCCACTTT. Its protein product is CASSQVQGNDSPLHF.

V and J are TRBV9 and TRBJ2-6; 8 positions match TRBD1. This CDR3 has 19 amino acids. In germline, CDR1 is SGDLS, CDR2 YYNGEE. J lost 0 bases, V lost 4 bases, and 12 bases had no gene match. This CDR3 reads CASSPQVNRGSSGANVLTF. The CDR3 DNA reads TGTGCCAGCAGCCCCCAAGTCAACAGGGGGAGCTCTGGGGCCAACGTCCTGACTTTC. The whole variable domain, remainder taken from reference TRBV9 and TRBJ2-6, is DSGVTQTPKHLITATGQRVTLRCSPRSGDLSVYWYQQSLDQGLQFLIQYYNGEERAKGNILERFSAQQFPDLHSELNLSSLELGDSALYFCASSPQVNRGSSGANVLTFGAGSRLTVL.

The gene calls are TRBV6-1 and TRBJ1-5; the match to TRBD1 covers 9 bases. Germline V gives CDR1 MNHNS, CDR2 SASEGT. This CDR3 has 15 residues. With 5 bases clipped from V and 7 bases from J, the junction kept 9 bases outside the gene matches. CDR3 nucleotide sequence: TGTGCCAGCAGTAAAGGACAGGGGTCGGTGCAGCCCCAGCATTTT. The encoded protein is CASSKGQGSVQPQHF.

V usage is TRBV11-1 and J usage is TRBJ1-3, with 9 bases that match TRBD1. Germline V gene data show CDR1 as SGHAT and CDR2 as FQDESV (reference sequence). This CDR3 is built from 14 residues. With V trimmed by 5 bases and J by 2 bases, 1 base remained unmatched. The DNA for the CDR3 is TGTGCCAGCAGCCGACAGGGGGCTGGAAACACCATATATTTT. Residues: CASSRQGAGNTIYF.